Shown below are 23 T cell receptor beta chains from a single sample sequenced in a study of identical twins. TCRdb independently ran MiXCR on the 5' RACE reads; one entry per CDR3 protein. The data show some 690,000 distinct CDR3 sequences, 20% to 25% seen once. These data were also filed under a second study, of T cells expressing NK-cell markers.

The specimen sequenced was PBMCs. Source of these receptors: a woman between 18 and 30 years old in good health.

The chain recombines TRBV6-1 with TRBJ2-4; D may be TRBD2 (6 bases). The CDR3 has 16 residues. Germline V CDR1 and CDR2: MNHNS, SASEGT. The ends were cut back, 1 base at V and 2 bases at J, with 12 bases in the middle. The CDR3 reads CASSEGWGGTKNIQYF. The CDR3 DNA follows: TGTGCCAGCAGTGAAGGTTGGGGAGGAACCAAAAACATTCAGTACTTC.

Many counts were recorded for this clonotype. The genes are TRBV27 and TRBJ1-1; tentative D call: TRBD1 (6 bases). Germline loops: CDR1 MNHEY, CDR2 SMNVEV (reference sequence). Trimming pared 6 bases from V and 0 bases from J, leaving 17 bases between. The CDR3 has 16 amino acids. The CDR3 DNA reads as TGTGCCAGCAGCGAACAGGGCTACTACATGAACACTGAAGCTTTCTTT. Its translation: CASSEQGYYMNTEAFF.

The chain joins TRBV3-1 to TRBJ2-7; no definite D call. The CDR3 consists of 13 residues. Trimming removed 4 bases from V and 9 bases from J, with 16 bases in between. The germline CDR1 and CDR2 sequences are LGHDT and YNNKEL (reference sequence). The CDR3: CASSPLPSRTQYF. In DNA, the CDR3 is TGTGCCAGCAGCCCCCTGCCCAGCAGAACGCAGTACTTC.

The CDR3 sequence: CASSWGEVSTDTQYF. The CDR3 DNA sequence: TGTGCCAGCAGTTGGGGAGAGGTTAGCACAGATACGCAGTATTTT. This rearrangement joins TRBV6-5 to TRBJ2-3, with a possible D match to TRBD2 (5 bases). Germline assignment: CDR1 MNHEY and CDR2 SVGAGI. The CDR3 has 15 residues. The V end lost 4 bases, the J end lost 0 bases, and 11 bases lay between the germline ends.

This clonotype was observed a few times. Compared with germline, one end of the junction differs, possibly owing to a read error. The rearrangement joins TRBV7-9 to TRBJ2-2, with a weak D call TRBD2 (6 bases). CDR3 size: 12 residues. The V gene's germline CDR1 is SEHNR and CDR2 FQNEAQ (reference sequence). The CDR3 protein is CASSGGLGGLFF. CDR3 DNA sequence: TGTGCCAGCAGCGGAGGACTCGGGGGGCTGTTTTTT.

The chain has TRBV11-2 and TRBJ2-3; D possibly matches TRBD1 or TRBD2 (5 bases each). Germline CDR1 and CDR2: SGHAT and FQNNGV. Trimming shortened V by 5 bases and J by 2 bases, and 23 bases separated the two germline ends. CDR3 length: 18 amino acids. DNA for the CDR3: TGTGCCAGCAGCCCCCGTGGAAAGAGGACGGGGCTCACAGATACGCAGTATTTT. Translated: CASSPRGKRTGLTDTQYF.

This chain uses TRBV5-1 with TRBJ1-1, with 7 nucleotides matching TRBD1. J was trimmed by 3 bases and V by 4 bases; bases with no gene match: 9. The CDR3 extends over 15 amino acids. Germline values: CDR1 SGHRS, CDR2 YFSETQ. The DNA of the CDR3 is TGCGCCAGCAGCCACGGGACAGTCTTGGACACTGAAGCTTTCTTT. It specifies CASSHGTVLDTEAFF.

Points on this clonotype: The junction shows a germline mismatch at one end, possibly a read error. The rearrangement links TRBV6-2 or TRBV6-3 to TRBJ2-3, with D perhaps matching TRBD2 (5 bases). CDR3 length equals 12 residues. Germline CDR1 MNHEY, CDR2 SVGEGT. The CDR3 DNA follows: TGTGCCAGCAGTTACTCGAGTTGGAGGAGCGACTTT. It specifies CASSYSSWRSDF.

This clonotype was picked up a small number of times. The chain has TRBV7-2 and TRBJ2-5; 7 bases match TRBD2. Per germline, CDR1 SGHTA and CDR2 FQGNSA. Losses at the gene ends were 1 base for V and 6 bases for J; bases not matched to a gene: 5. The CDR3 is made up of 14 amino acids. The CDR3 region has the DNA TGTGCCAGCAGCTTAGGGGGGGGTATGAAGACCCAGTACTTC. This codes for CASSLGGGMKTQYF.

This clonotype has a count of ten or more. V usage is TRBV27 and J usage is TRBJ1-2; a weak D match, TRBD1 (5 bases). The CDR3 has 13 amino acids. Between the trimmed V and J ends, which lost 3 bases and 8 bases, there was a span of 13 bases. In germline, CDR1 is MNHEY, CDR2 SMNVEV (reference sequence). CDR3 bases: TGTGCCAGCAGTTTGGGGCTTCAGGGAGGCTACACCTTC. Protein product: CASSLGLQGGYTF.

There are a few counts of this clonotype. CDR3 coding DNA: TGTGCCAGCAGCAGAATCGGGTGGTTGGCTTTCTTT. It is translated as CASSRIGWLAFF. This sequence joins TRBV11-2 and TRBJ1-1, with no clear D. Per germline, CDR1 SGHAT and CDR2 FQNNGV. The CDR3 sequence is 12 residues long. The V and J ends lost 5 bases and 11 bases respectively, with 15 bases between them.

The chain couples TRBV3-1 to TRBJ2-3, with D unresolved. The V end lost 0 bases, the J end lost 0 bases, and 7 bases lay between the germline ends. The CDR3 spans 15 residues. Germline lookup yields CDR1 LGHDT and CDR2 YNNKEL (reference sequence). The chain's CDR3 is CASSQERASTDTQYF. The CDR3 bases are TGTGCCAGCAGCCAAGAAAGAGCTAGCACAGATACGCAGTATTTT.

There are many counts of this clonotype. The V call is TRBV7-9, the J call TRBJ1-5; D remains ambiguous. CDR3 length equals 12 residues. Germline CDR1 reads SEHNR; CDR2 reads FQNEAQ (reference sequence). V dropped 1 base and J dropped 7 bases, with 5 bases sitting between them. Here the CDR3 DNA reads TGTGCCAGCAGCTTAGGTACCCAGCCCCAGCATTTT. Its protein is CASSLGTQPQHF.

This clonotype was seen more than once but under ten times. The chain is built from TRBV11-2 and TRBJ2-3; D uncertain. Trimming left V 5 bases short and J 1 base short, with 22 bases between. Germline lookup yields CDR1 SGHAT and CDR2 FQNNGV. The CDR3 is 18 residues long. The CDR3 loop reads CASSNINLKRHRTDTQYF. In nucleotides, the CDR3 is TGTGCCAGCAGCAACATAAATCTGAAGCGCCACCGCACAGATACGCAGTATTTT.

V and J are TRBV19 and TRBJ2-5; no clear D gene. The germline CDR1 and CDR2 sequences are LNHDA and SQIVND (reference sequence). The CDR3 length is 15 residues. Trimming removed 3 bases from V and 5 bases from J, with 16 bases in between. This CDR3 is CASSIRASKLETQYF. The DNA for the CDR3 is TGTGCCAGTAGTATTCGGGCTAGTAAATTGGAGACCCAGTACTTC.

The chain carries TRBV20-1 and TRBJ2-7, with D uncertain. The CDR3 contains 14 residues. The V end was cut by 5 bases, the J end by 0 bases, with 14 bases between. From germline, CDR1 is DFQATT and CDR2 SNEGSKA (reference sequence). The CDR3 sequence: CSAAPAPLSYEQYF. The DNA for the CDR3 is TGCAGTGCTGCCCCTGCTCCCCTCTCCTACGAGCAGTACTTC.

The V and J genes are TRBV11-2 and TRBJ2-2; D may be TRBD1 or TRBD2 (6 bases each). Germline-derived CDR1 and CDR2 are SGHAT and FQNNGV. There are 18 residues in the CDR3. Trimming removed 3 bases from V and 0 bases from J, with 17 bases in between. CDR3 sequence: CASSLWGAYEPNTGELFF. CDR3 nucleotide sequence: TGTGCCAGCAGCTTGTGGGGGGCCTACGAACCGAACACCGGGGAGCTGTTTTTT.

The chain employs TRBV4-1 and TRBJ2-2; 10 bases fit TRBD2. Unmatched junction bases numbered 10, after V lost 6 bases and J lost 6 bases. The V gene's germline CDR1 is MGHRA and CDR2 YSYEKL. This CDR3 has 16 amino acids. The CDR3 spells CASSLILSGRSGELFF. CDR3 in DNA: TGCGCCAGCAGTCTAATACTTAGCGGGAGGTCCGGGGAGCTGTTTTTT.

This clonotype has only a few counts. This chain uses TRBV11-2 with TRBJ2-3; 7 bases fit TRBD2. This CDR3 region has 15 residues. With V trimmed by 3 bases and J by 2 bases, 5 bases remained unmatched. Per germline, CDR1 SGHAT and CDR2 FQNNGV. The CDR3 loop is CASSFAGVTTDTQYF. CDR3 DNA sequence: TGTGCCAGCAGCTTTGCGGGGGTGACCACAGATACGCAGTATTTT.

This clonotype was seen repeatedly, ten times or more. The chain recombines TRBV12-3 or TRBV12-4 with TRBJ2-1, with D possibly called TRBD1 or TRBD2 (5 bases each). Trimming shortened V by 6 bases and J by 10 bases, and 22 bases separated the two germline ends. The CDR3 consists of 15 residues. CDR3 in DNA: TGTGCCAGCAGCACGGGGCAGATACGCCCTGAGGAGCAGTTCTTC. Residues: CASSTGQIRPEEQFF.

The chain employs TRBV5-1 and TRBJ2-1; 10 bases are shared with TRBD2. This CDR3 region has 16 residues. V trimming: 6 bases; J trimming: 6 bases; junction bases outside the gene matches: 12. CDR1 is SGHRS, CDR2 YFSETQ, per germline. CDR3 residues: CASTSSGRGSTNEQFF. The CDR3 bases are TGCGCCAGCACCTCCAGCGGGAGGGGAAGTACCAATGAGCAGTTCTTC.

CDR3 region: CSAKSGSLETQYF. CDR3 DNA: TGCAGTGCCAAAAGCGGGAGTCTGGAGACCCAGTACTTC. The V gene is TRBV20-1, the J gene TRBJ2-5, with 8 positions matching TRBD2. V was clipped by 6 bases and J by 5 bases; unmatched bases: 8. Germline loops: CDR1 DFQATT, CDR2 SNEGSKA (reference sequence). The CDR3 covers 13 residues.

There are a few counts of this clonotype. This chain joins TRBV7-2 and TRBJ2-7, with TRBD1 matching 9 bases. The J segment lost 4 bases and the V segment lost 8 bases, leaving 6 bases of the junction unmatched. The CDR3 consists of 13 residues. The germline CDR1 and CDR2 sequences are SGHTA and FQGNSA. CDR3 amino acids: CASARDREYEQYF. CDR3 nucleotide sequence: TGTGCCAGCGCCAGGGACAGGGAGTACGAGCAGTACTTC.